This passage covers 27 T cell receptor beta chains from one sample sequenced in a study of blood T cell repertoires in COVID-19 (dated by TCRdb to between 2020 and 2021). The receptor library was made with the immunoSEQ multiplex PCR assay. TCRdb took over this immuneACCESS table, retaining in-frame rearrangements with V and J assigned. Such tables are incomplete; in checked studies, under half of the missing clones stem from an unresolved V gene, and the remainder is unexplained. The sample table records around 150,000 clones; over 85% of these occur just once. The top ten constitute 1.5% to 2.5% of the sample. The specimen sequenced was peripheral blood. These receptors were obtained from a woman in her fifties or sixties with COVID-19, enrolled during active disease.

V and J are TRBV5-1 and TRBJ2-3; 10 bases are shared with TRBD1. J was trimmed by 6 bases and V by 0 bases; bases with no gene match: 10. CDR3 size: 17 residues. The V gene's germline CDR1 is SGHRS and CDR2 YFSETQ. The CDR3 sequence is CASSLAFDRGPWDTQYF. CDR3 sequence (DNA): TGCGCCAGCAGCTTGGCCTTCGACAGGGGGCCGTGGGATACGCAGTATTTT.

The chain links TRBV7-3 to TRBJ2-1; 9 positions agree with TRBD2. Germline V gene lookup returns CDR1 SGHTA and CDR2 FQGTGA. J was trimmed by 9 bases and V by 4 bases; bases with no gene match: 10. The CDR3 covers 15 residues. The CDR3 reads CASSSLAGGQSEQFF. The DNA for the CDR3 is TGTGCCAGCAGCTCACTTGCGGGGGGGCAGTCTGAGCAGTTCTTC.

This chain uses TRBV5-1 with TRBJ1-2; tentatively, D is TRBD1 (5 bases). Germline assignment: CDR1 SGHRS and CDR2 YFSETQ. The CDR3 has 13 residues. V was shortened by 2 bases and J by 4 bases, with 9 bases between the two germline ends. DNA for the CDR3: TGCGCCAGCAGCTTATCCGGGGGCTATGGCTACACCTTC. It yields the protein CASSLSGGYGYTF.

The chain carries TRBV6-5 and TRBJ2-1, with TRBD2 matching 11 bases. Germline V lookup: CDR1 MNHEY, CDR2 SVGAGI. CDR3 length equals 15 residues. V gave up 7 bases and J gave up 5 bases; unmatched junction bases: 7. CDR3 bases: TGTGCCAGCACAAGACTAGCGGGGATTAACAATGAGCAGTTCTTC. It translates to CASTRLAGINNEQFF.

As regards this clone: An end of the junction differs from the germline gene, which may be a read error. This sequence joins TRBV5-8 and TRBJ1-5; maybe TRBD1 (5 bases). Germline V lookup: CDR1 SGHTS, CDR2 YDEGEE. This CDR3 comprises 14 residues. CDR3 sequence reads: CASSPFRVNRPQHF. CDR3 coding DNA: TGTGCCAGCAGCCCTTTCAGGGTCAATCGGCCCCAGCATTTT.

The CDR3 nucleotides are TGTGCCACCAGCAGAGATCAGGGCAACTACAATGAGCAGTTCTTC. Its translation: CATSRDQGNYNEQFF. The chain uses TRBV15 and TRBJ2-1; possibly TRBD1 for D (5 bases). The CDR3 loop spans 15 amino acids. In germline, CDR1 is LNHNV, CDR2 YYDKDF (reference sequence). Trimming removed 0 bases at V and 3 bases at J, with 9 bases between.

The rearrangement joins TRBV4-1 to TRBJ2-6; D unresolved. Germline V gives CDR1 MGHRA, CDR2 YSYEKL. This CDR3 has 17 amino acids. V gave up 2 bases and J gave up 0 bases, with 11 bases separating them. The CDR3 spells CASSQYLPYSGANVLTF. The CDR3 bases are TGCGCCAGCAGCCAATATCTTCCGTACTCTGGGGCCAACGTCCTGACTTTC.

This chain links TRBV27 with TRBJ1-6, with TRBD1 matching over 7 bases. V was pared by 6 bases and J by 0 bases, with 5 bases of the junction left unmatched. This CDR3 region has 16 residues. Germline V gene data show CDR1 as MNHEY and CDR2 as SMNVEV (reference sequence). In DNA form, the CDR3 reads TGTGCCAGCAGCCCACAGGGGAGCTCCTATAATTCACCCCTCCACTTT. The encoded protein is CASSPQGSSYNSPLHF.

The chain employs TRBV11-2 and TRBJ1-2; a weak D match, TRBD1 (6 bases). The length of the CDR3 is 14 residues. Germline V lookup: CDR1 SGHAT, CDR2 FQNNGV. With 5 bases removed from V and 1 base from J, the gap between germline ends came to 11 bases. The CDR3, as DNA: TGTGCCAGCAGCCCAGGGGATCGTAACTATGGCTACACCTTC. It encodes CASSPGDRNYGYTF.

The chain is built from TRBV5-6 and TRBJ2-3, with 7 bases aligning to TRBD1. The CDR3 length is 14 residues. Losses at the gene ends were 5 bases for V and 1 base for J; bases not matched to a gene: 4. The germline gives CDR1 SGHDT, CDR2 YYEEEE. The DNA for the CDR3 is TGTGCCAGCAGAGACAGGGATGGCACAGATACGCAGTATTTT. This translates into CASRDRDGTDTQYF.

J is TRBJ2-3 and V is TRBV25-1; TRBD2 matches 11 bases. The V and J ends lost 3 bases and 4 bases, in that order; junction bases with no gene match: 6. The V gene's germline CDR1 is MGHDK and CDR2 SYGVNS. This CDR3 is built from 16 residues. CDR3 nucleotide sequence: TGTGCCAGCAGTGAGCGTACTAGCGGGGGTTCAGATACGCAGTATTTT. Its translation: CASSERTSGGSDTQYF.

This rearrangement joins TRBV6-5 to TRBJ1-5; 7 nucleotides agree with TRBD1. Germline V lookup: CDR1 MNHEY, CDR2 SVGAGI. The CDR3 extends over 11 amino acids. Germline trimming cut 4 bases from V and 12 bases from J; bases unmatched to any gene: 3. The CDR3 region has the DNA TGTGCCAGCAGTTCAGGACAGGACCAGCATTTT. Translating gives CASSSGQDQHF.

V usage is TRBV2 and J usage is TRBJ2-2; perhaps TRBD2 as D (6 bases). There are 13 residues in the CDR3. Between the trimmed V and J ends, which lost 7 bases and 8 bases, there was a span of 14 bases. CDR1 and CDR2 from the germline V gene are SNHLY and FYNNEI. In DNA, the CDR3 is TGTGCCAGCAAAACGACTAGTTTAGGGGAGCTGTTTTTT. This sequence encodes CASKTTSLGELFF.

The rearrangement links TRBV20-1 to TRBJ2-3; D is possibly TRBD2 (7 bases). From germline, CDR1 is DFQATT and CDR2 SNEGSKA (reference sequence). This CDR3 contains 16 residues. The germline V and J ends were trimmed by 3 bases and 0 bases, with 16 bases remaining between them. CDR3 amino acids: CSASGGASGSTDTQYF. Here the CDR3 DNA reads TGCAGTGCTAGTGGGGGGGCTAGCGGTAGCACAGATACGCAGTATTTT.

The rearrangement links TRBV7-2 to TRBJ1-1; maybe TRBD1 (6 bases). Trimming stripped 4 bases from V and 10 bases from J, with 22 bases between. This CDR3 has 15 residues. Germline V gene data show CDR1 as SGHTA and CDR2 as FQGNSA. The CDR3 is CASSSTSQGVRVAFF. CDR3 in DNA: TGTGCCAGCAGCTCCACCTCACAGGGAGTGAGGGTAGCTTTCTTT.

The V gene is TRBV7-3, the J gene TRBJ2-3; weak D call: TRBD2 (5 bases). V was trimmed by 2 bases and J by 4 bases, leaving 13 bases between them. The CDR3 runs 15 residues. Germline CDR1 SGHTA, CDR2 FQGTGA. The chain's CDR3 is CASSLGSLAADTQYF. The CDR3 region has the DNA TGTGCCAGCAGCTTAGGCAGTCTAGCTGCAGATACGCAGTATTTT.

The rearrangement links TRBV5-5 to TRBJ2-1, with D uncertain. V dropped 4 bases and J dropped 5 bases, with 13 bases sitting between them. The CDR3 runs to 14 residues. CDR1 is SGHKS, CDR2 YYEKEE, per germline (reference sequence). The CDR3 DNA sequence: TGTGCCAGCAGCCCATCAGGAAGCAACAATGAGCAGTTCTTC. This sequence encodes CASSPSGSNNEQFF.

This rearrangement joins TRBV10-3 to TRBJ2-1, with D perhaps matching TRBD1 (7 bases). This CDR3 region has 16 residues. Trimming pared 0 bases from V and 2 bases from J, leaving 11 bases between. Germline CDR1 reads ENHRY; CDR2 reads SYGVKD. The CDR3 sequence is CAISESGGQTYNEQFF. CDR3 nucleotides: TGTGCCATCAGTGAGTCGGGGGGACAGACCTACAATGAGCAGTTCTTC.

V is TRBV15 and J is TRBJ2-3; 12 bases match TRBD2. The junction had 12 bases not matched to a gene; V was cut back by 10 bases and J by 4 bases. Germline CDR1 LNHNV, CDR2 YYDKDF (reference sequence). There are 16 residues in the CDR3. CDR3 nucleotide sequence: TGTGCCATCCCCGCGCCGACTAGCGGGGGCCCAGATACGCAGTATTTT. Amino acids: CAIPAPTSGGPDTQYF.

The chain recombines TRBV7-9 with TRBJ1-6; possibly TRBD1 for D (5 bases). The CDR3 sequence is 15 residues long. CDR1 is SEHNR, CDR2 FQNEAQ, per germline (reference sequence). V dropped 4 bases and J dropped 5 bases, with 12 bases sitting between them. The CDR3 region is CASSYDSPNNSPLHF. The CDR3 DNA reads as TGTGCCAGCAGCTACGACAGTCCCAATAATTCACCCCTCCACTTT.

The CDR3 DNA sequence: TGCAGCGTTGAAGTAGGCCTAGCGGACCCAGGGGCCCAGTACTTC. Amino acids: CSVEVGLADPGAQYF. The chain is built from TRBV29-1 and TRBJ2-5, with D possibly TRBD2 on 7 matching bases. Looked up from germline, CDR1 is SQVTM and CDR2 is ANQGSEA. The CDR3 is 15 residues long. Trimming took 1 base from V and 9 from J, leaving 21 bases between them.

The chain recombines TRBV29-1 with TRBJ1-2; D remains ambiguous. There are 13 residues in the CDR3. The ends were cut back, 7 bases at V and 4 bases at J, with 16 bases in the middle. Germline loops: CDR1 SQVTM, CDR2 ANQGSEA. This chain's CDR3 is CSADRASSYGYTF. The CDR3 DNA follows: TGCAGCGCTGACCGCGCATCCTCCTATGGCTACACCTTC.

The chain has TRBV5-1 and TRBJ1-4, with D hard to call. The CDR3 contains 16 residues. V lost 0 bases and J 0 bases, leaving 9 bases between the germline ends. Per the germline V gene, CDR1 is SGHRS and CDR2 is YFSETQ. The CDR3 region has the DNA TGCGCCAGCAGCTTGGGTTGGCCTGCAACTAATGAAAAACTGTTTTTT. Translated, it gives CASSLGWPATNEKLFF.

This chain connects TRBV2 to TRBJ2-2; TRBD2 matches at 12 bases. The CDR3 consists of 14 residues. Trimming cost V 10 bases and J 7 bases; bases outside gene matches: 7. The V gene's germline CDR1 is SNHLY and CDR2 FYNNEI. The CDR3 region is CATGPGLAGGELFF. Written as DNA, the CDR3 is TGTGCCACGGGTCCGGGACTAGCGGGCGGGGAGCTGTTTTTT.

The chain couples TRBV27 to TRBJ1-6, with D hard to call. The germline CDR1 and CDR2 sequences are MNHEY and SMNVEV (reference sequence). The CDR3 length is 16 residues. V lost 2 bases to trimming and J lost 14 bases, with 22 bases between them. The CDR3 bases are TGTGCCAGCAGTTTAACCTACGAAGAATCGTTTGCGTCCCTCCACTTT. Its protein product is CASSLTYEESFASLHF.

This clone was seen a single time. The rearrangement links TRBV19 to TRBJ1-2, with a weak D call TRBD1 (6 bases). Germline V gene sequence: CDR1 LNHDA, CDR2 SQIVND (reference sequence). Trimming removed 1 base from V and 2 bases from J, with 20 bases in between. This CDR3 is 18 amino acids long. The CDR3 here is CASSIVYTGSPFNYGYTF. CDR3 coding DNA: TGTGCCAGTAGTATAGTCTACACAGGGAGCCCCTTCAACTATGGCTACACCTTC.

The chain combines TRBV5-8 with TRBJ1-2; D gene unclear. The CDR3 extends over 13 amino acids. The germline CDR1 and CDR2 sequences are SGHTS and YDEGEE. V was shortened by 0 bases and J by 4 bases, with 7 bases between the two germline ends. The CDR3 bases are TGTGCCAGCAGCTTGGACACCGCCTATGGCTACACCTTC. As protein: CASSLDTAYGYTF.